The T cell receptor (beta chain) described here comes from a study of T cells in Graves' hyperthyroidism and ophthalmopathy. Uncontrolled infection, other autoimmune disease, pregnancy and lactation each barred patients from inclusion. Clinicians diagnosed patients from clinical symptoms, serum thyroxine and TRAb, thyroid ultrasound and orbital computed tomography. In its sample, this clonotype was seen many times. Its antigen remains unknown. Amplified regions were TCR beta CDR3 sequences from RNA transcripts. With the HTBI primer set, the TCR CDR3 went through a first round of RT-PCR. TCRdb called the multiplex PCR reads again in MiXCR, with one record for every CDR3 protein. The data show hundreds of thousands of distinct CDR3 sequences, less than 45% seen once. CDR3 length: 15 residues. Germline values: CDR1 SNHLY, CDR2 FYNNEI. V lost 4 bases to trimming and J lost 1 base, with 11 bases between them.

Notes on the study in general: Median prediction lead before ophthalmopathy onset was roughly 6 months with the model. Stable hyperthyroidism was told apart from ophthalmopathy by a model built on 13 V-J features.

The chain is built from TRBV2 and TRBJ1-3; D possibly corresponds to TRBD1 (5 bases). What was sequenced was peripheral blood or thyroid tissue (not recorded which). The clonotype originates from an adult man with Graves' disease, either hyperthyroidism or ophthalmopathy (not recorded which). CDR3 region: CASSADRHSGNTIYF. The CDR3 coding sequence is TGTGCCAGCAGTGCTGACAGACATTCTGGAAACACCATATATTTT.